The entry below describes one T cell receptor (beta chain). Its antigen remains unknown. The data were taken from a study of naive and memory T cell subsets. Overnight CMV lysate stimulation of fresh PBMCs defined donor CMV status by CD4+ IFNgamma. Sequential positive selection took CD4 T cells first, then CD8 T cells. V lost 5 bases, J lost 5 bases, and 13 bases lay in between. The CDR3 has 14 amino acids. Two oligonucleotides, mixed equimolar, formed the beta constant-region primer covering TRBC1 and TRBC2. Ligated cDNA was amplified by four rounds of PCR with nested alpha and beta constant-region primers and SP2. TCRdb re-analysed the UMI-ligation and nested PCR reads in MiXCR, keeping a single row per CDR3 protein. The sample contains over 130,000 distinct CDR3 sequences, 15% to 25% of which appear only once. Study findings and constraints: Naive repertoires, especially CD8, held a few larger clonotypes, possibly memory cells re-expressing CD45RA. In naive cells, over 95% of TCR sequences were seen only once.

The clonotype originates from a human donor in good health. The sequencing input was naive CD8+ T cells from blood. The V gene is TRBV12-3 or TRBV12-4, the J gene TRBJ1-5; perhaps TRBD1 as D (5 bases). The CDR3 loop is CASSPGPFYQPQHF. CDR3 bases: TGTGCCAGCAGTCCGGGACCATTTTATCAGCCCCAGCATTTT.